Listed here are 12 T cell receptor beta chains from one sample, sequenced in a study of blood T cell repertoires in COVID-19. Profiling relied on immunoSEQ multiplex PCR, and the TCRdb table lists in-frame clones only, not all of them. Among some 220,000 clones listed, 88% were seen once. Sequencing input: PBMCs or T cells enriched from blood (not recorded which). The origin of the receptors is a woman under 40 who had recovered from COVID-19.

This chain connects TRBV27 to TRBJ1-5, with D possibly being TRBD1 (5 bases). Germline V gives CDR1 MNHEY, CDR2 SMNVEV (reference sequence). V was clipped by 4 bases and J by 6 bases, with 16 bases between them. This CDR3 has 15 residues. CDR3 DNA: TGTGCCAGCAGTTCTGCAGGGAGGGCGAGTCAGCCCCAGCATTTT. It encodes CASSSAGRASQPQHF.

This clone was detected only once. The J gene is TRBJ1-6, the V gene TRBV7-9; 10 bases are a match to TRBD1. Losses at the gene ends were 7 bases for V and 8 bases for J; bases not matched to a gene: 11. The CDR3 sequence is 16 residues long. The germline CDR1 and CDR2 sequences are SEHNR and FQNEAQ (reference sequence). CDR3 sequence: CASTSVDGTGDSPLHF. CDR3 nucleotides: TGTGCCAGCACCTCGGTGGACGGGACAGGGGATTCACCCCTCCACTTT.

This clone has a handful of counts. This chain connects TRBV5-1 to TRBJ1-3; 7 bases match TRBD1. Germline V gene sequence: CDR1 SGHRS, CDR2 YFSETQ. V shed 4 bases and J 4 bases; nucleotides not matched to a gene: 8. This CDR3 is 15 amino acids long. CDR3: CASSARGTAGNTIYF. In nucleotides, the CDR3 is TGCGCCAGCAGCGCACGGGGGACAGCCGGAAACACCATATATTTT. The whole variable domain, filled in from reference TRBV5-1 and TRBJ1-3, reads KAGVTQTPRYLIKTRGQQVTLSCSPISGHRSVSWYQQTPGQGLQFLFEYFSETQRNKGNFPGRFSGRQFSNSRSEMNVSTLELGDSALYLCASSARGTAGNTIYFGEGSWLTVV.

This clone was picked up a small number of times. The genes are TRBV29-1 and TRBJ2-7; no definite D call. This CDR3 is built from 10 residues. Per germline, CDR1 SQVTM and CDR2 ANQGSEA. Trimming pared 7 bases from V and 4 bases from J, leaving 8 bases between. The CDR3 DNA reads as TGCAGCGCCCTACAGTACGAGCAGTACTTC. Amino acids: CSALQYEQYF.

V gene TRBV15 combines with J gene TRBJ2-5; D possibly corresponds to TRBD2 (5 bases). The V end was cut by 0 bases, the J end by 5 bases, with 7 bases between. Germline CDR1 is LNHNV and CDR2 is YYDKDF (reference sequence). The CDR3 totals 13 residues. The CDR3 region is CATSREQRETQYF. DNA of the CDR3: TGTGCCACCAGCAGAGAACAGCGGGAGACCCAGTACTTC. The full variable domain, rest sourced from reference TRBV15 and TRBJ2-5, is DAMVIQNPRYQVTQFGKPVTLSCSQTLNHNVMYWYQQKSSQAPKLLFHYYDKDFNNEADTPDNFQSRRPNTSFCFLDIRSPGLGDTAMYLCATSREQRETQYFGPGTRLLVL.

This rearrangement joins TRBV19 to TRBJ2-2, with 7 bases lining up with TRBD2. The trim removed 2 bases at V and 4 bases at J, leaving 1 base unmatched. The CDR3 has 14 amino acids. In germline, CDR1 is LNHDA, CDR2 SQIVND (reference sequence). The CDR3 DNA is TGTGCCAGTAGTATAAGGGAGGGCACCGGGGAGCTGTTTTTT. It translates to CASSIREGTGELFF. Using reference TRBV19 and TRBJ2-2 for the parts outside the CDR3, the full variable domain is DGGITQSPKYLFRKEGQNVTLSCEQNLNHDAMYWYRQDPGQGLRLIYYSQIVNDFQKGDIAEGYSVSREKKESFPLTVTSAQKNPTAFYLCASSIREGTGELFFGEGSRLTVL.

V and J are TRBV19 and TRBJ2-5, with 10 bases matching TRBD1. CDR1 is LNHDA and CDR2 is SQIVND in the germline V gene (reference sequence). V lost 5 bases and J lost 1; bases outside the gene matches: 4. This CDR3 region has 15 residues. The CDR3 spells CASSPGTGVQETQYF. CDR3 DNA sequence: TGTGCCAGTAGTCCCGGGACAGGGGTCCAAGAGACCCAGTACTTC.

The chain is built from TRBV7-6 and TRBJ1-6; the D is unclear. This CDR3 is 14 amino acids long. V gave up 2 bases and J gave up 6 bases, with 8 bases separating them. Germline assignment: CDR1 SGHVS and CDR2 FNYEAQ. CDR3 DNA: TGTGCCAGCAGCTTAAGGACTCCTAATTCACCCCTCCACTTT. Amino acid sequence: CASSLRTPNSPLHF.

The chain joins TRBV2 to TRBJ1-2, with D uncertain. The V gene lost 6 bases and the J gene lost 7 bases, with 6 bases spanning the gap. CDR1 and CDR2 (germline): SNHLY, FYNNEI. The CDR3 covers 10 residues. The CDR3 spells CASSSGGYTF. CDR3 nucleotide sequence: TGTGCCAGCAGCTCGGGTGGCTACACCTTC.

The V gene is TRBV6-5, the J gene TRBJ1-2; 8 bases are a match to TRBD1. The junction had 7 bases not matched to a gene; V was cut back by 0 bases and J by 4 bases. The CDR3 totals 16 residues. CDR1 and CDR2 (germline): MNHEY, SVGAGI. The CDR3 spells CASSYSLQGESYGYTF. The CDR3 coding sequence is TGTGCCAGCAGTTACTCCCTACAGGGGGAGTCCTATGGCTACACCTTC.

The V gene is TRBV6-5, the J gene TRBJ1-6; no clear D gene. The CDR3 spans 13 residues. CDR1 and CDR2 (germline): MNHEY, SVGAGI. Trimming cost V 8 bases and J 5 bases, with 10 bases left between them. CDR3 DNA: TGTGCCAGCGGAGGAGTGAATAATTCACCCCTCCACTTT. Translating gives CASGGVNNSPLHF.

The V call is TRBV18, the J call TRBJ2-7, with 7 bases fitting TRBD2. Germline loops: CDR1 KGHSH, CDR2 LQKENI. The CDR3 totals 15 residues. V trimming: 0 bases; J trimming: 3 bases; junction bases outside the gene matches: 5. The CDR3 sequence is CASSPPASGDYEQYF. The CDR3 DNA follows: TGTGCCAGCTCACCACCGGCTAGCGGTGACTACGAGCAGTACTTC.